This TCR beta chain was retrieved from a study of CD8 T cells in ankylosing spondylitis. Study-level findings and limits: Disease-linked clones proved CD8+ and comparatively uncommon in peripheral blood. For ankylosing spondylitis blood, a TCR beta motif of several highly homologous variants appeared characteristic. The authors reported significant enrichment of disease-linked clones in matched ankylosing spondylitis synovial fluid.

There are 14 residues in the CDR3. Germline CDR1 reads SGHNT; CDR2 reads YYREEE (reference sequence). The V and J ends lost 2 bases and 4 bases, in that order; junction bases with no gene match: 5. Scientists made TCR beta libraries using quantitative 5'-RACE with molecular barcodes. TCRdb re-derived calls from the 5' RACE reads in MiXCR, one entry per CDR3 protein. The sample contains just over 150,000 distinct CDR3 sequences, around 16% of which appear only once. This clonotype has more than one count but fewer than ten. No antigen is known for it. Sequencing used blood, either unsorted or a sorted T cell fraction (not recorded which). The V call is TRBV5-4, the J call TRBJ2-7, with 8 bases aligning to TRBD1. The TCR was taken from a male donor with ankylosing spondylitis or in good health (not recorded which). In nucleotides, the CDR3 is TGTGCCAGCAGCTTTGACAGGGGCCCATACGAGCAGTACTTC. This sequence encodes CASSFDRGPYEQYF.